The 22 T cell receptor beta chains below all came from one sample that was sequenced in a study of lymphopenia after photon versus proton radiotherapy. Only in-frame clones appear in the TCRdb table, and some are missing; sequencing was by immunoSEQ multiplex PCR. The table has approximately 62,000 clones, 65% to 85% seen once; the top ten hold roughly 2%. The material sequenced was peripheral blood, taken from a patient treated with proton-based radiotherapy. The receptor source for this set is a man in his sixties with pancreatic cancer.

The table lists this clone with a few counts. The chain is built from TRBV4-2 and TRBJ2-7; no clear D. CDR3 length equals 15 residues. Germline V CDR1 and CDR2: LGHNA, YNFKEQ. V was clipped by 1 base and J by 0 bases, with 10 bases between them. CDR3 DNA sequence: TGTGCCAGCAGCCAAGCGGCCAGTCCCTCCTACGAGCAGTACTTC. It specifies CASSQAASPSYEQYF.

This chain joins TRBV20-1 and TRBJ1-1; no clear D gene. Trimming took off 5 bases at V and 8 bases at J, with 12 bases between the two ends. From germline, CDR1 is DFQATT and CDR2 SNEGSKA (reference sequence). This CDR3 region has 11 residues. The CDR3 DNA sequence: TGCAGTGCTTCAAATCACTTGGAAGCTTTCTTT. The encoded protein is CSASNHLEAFF.

This chain's CDR3 is CAIRDDGLGTQYF. CDR3 nucleotides: TGTGCCATCAGGGACGATGGTCTTGGGACCCAGTACTTC. The chain carries TRBV10-3 and TRBJ2-5; D not certain. The V and J ends lost 6 bases and 7 bases respectively, with 15 bases between them. CDR1 is ENHRY and CDR2 is SYGVKD in the germline V gene. This CDR3 is built from 13 residues.

The chain carries TRBV10-3 and TRBJ2-7; D is ambiguous. The germline V and J ends were trimmed by 6 bases and 1 base, with 7 bases remaining between them. The CDR3 loop spans 12 amino acids. Per the germline V gene, CDR1 is ENHRY and CDR2 is SYGVKD. In DNA, the CDR3 is TGTGCCATCAGCGGATCGTCCTACGAGCAGTACTTC. As protein: CAISGSSYEQYF.

This chain joins TRBV9 and TRBJ2-1, with 8 positions matching TRBD2. Germline V gene lookup returns CDR1 SGDLS and CDR2 YYNGEE. Trimming cost V 0 bases and J 4 bases; bases outside gene matches: 3. This CDR3 has 15 amino acids. The CDR3 nucleotides are TGTGCCAGCAGCGTAGCTGGGACTAGGTACAATGAGCAGTTCTTC. Its translation: CASSVAGTRYNEQFF.

This clone was detected only once. J is TRBJ2-3 and V is TRBV28; perhaps TRBD2 as D (5 bases). This CDR3 is 14 amino acids long. Germline V gives CDR1 MDHEN, CDR2 SYDVKM. The V end was cut by 5 bases, the J end by 11 bases, with 20 bases between. CDR3 in amino acids: CASSPPPGNLWQYF. CDR3 DNA sequence: TGTGCCAGCAGTCCACCACCCGGGAATCTGTGGCAGTATTTT.

The chain couples TRBV18 to TRBJ2-5; 10 nucleotides match TRBD1. The CDR3 is 14 residues long. Germline lookup yields CDR1 KGHSH and CDR2 LQKENI. V shed 4 bases and J 5 bases; nucleotides not matched to a gene: 4. Written as DNA, the CDR3 is TGTGCCAGCTCACGGGACAGGGGTATGGAGACCCAGTACTTC. Translation gives CASSRDRGMETQYF.

The chain links TRBV27 to TRBJ1-1, with TRBD1 as a possible D gene (5 bases). The CDR3 length is 16 residues. V lost 5 bases and J 0 bases, leaving 16 bases between the germline ends. Germline values: CDR1 MNHEY, CDR2 SMNVEV (reference sequence). CDR3 protein: CASSPVDLGLNTEAFF. The CDR3 nucleotides are TGTGCCAGCAGTCCGGTAGATTTGGGGCTGAACACTGAAGCTTTCTTT.

The CDR3 protein is CASSPSGVNTGELFF. The DNA of the CDR3 is TGTGCCAGCAGCCCCAGCGGGGTGAACACCGGGGAGCTGTTTTTT. The chain is built from TRBV2 and TRBJ2-2; 7 bases agree with TRBD2. This CDR3 comprises 15 residues. The junction had 5 bases not matched to a gene; V was cut back by 6 bases and J by 1 base. The germline CDR1 and CDR2 sequences are SNHLY and FYNNEI.

The chain combines TRBV19 with TRBJ2-1; TRBD2 is a possible D gene (6 bases). The CDR3 is made up of 14 amino acids. Germline CDR1 and CDR2: LNHDA and SQIVND (reference sequence). V was pared by 0 bases and J by 9 bases, with 12 bases between. The DNA for the CDR3 is TGTGCCAGTAGTATAGAGGGGACTCGGCGTGAGCAGTTCTTC. It codes for CASSIEGTRREQFF.

CDR3 in DNA: TGTGCCTGCCCATTAGGACTTAACTATGGCTACACCTTC. Protein sequence: CACPLGLNYGYTF. This chain links TRBV30 with TRBJ1-2; D is uncertain. Trimming took 6 bases from V and 1 from J, leaving 12 bases between them. CDR3 length: 13 residues. Germline V gene lookup returns CDR1 GTSNPN and CDR2 SVGIG (reference sequence).

The J gene is TRBJ1-5, the V gene TRBV19; D might be TRBD1 (5 bases). V lost 8 bases, J lost 3 bases, and 14 bases lay in between. From germline, CDR1 is LNHDA and CDR2 SQIVND (reference sequence). There are 14 residues in the CDR3. In nucleotides, the CDR3 is TGTGCCAGTTCCCCGGACAACTTCAATCAGCCCCAGCATTTT. Amino acids: CASSPDNFNQPQHF.

DNA for the CDR3: TGTGCCAGCAGCTTGGACCTGGTCTACAATGAGCAGTTCTTC. Protein sequence: CASSLDLVYNEQFF. J is TRBJ2-1 and V is TRBV11-3; D gene unclear. The germline CDR1 and CDR2 sequences are SGHNT and YENEEA. This CDR3 spans 14 amino acids. V was clipped by 3 bases and J by 3 bases, with 9 bases between them.

The chain couples TRBV4-1 to TRBJ2-5; TRBD2 is a possible D gene (6 bases). The J call could be wrong; TRBJ2-7 is a better fit for the DNA end. Per germline, CDR1 MGHRA and CDR2 YSYEKL. The CDR3 sequence is 15 residues long. The CDR3 is CASSQEGLHGDEQYF. CDR3 nucleotide sequence: TGCGCCAGCAGCCAAGAGGGACTCCACGGAGACGAGCAGTACTTC.

V and J are TRBV29-1 and TRBJ2-1, with TRBD1 matching 7 bases. Germline trimming cut 3 bases from V and 4 bases from J; bases unmatched to any gene: 6. CDR1 and CDR2 (germline): SQVTM, ANQGSEA. This CDR3 has 14 amino acids. CDR3 sequence reads: CSVERQGWYNEQFF. The CDR3 DNA reads TGCAGCGTTGAGAGACAGGGATGGTACAATGAGCAGTTCTTC.

V and J are TRBV11-3 and TRBJ1-3; D gene ambiguous. This CDR3 contains 17 residues. Germline lookup yields CDR1 SGHNT and CDR2 YENEEA. V was pared by 2 bases and J by 2 bases, with 16 bases between. The CDR3: CASSLINSFSTGNTIYF. In nucleotides, the CDR3 is TGTGCCAGCAGCTTAATTAACAGCTTTTCAACTGGAAACACCATATATTTT.

The DNA for the CDR3 is TGTGCCAGCAGTGGTCTAGCGGGAGGGAGTGAGACCCAGTACTTC. Translation gives CASSGLAGGSETQYF. The chain recombines TRBV2 with TRBJ2-5; 12 nucleotides line up with TRBD2. Germline V gene sequence: CDR1 SNHLY, CDR2 FYNNEI. The length of the CDR3 is 15 residues. The J segment lost 5 bases and the V segment lost 4 bases, leaving 5 bases of the junction unmatched.

This clone turned up a few times. This chain connects TRBV19 to TRBJ1-4; D possibly corresponds to TRBD1 (6 bases). The CDR3 is 12 amino acids. Trimming cost V 5 bases and J 9 bases, with 10 bases left between them. CDR1 LNHDA and CDR2 SQIVND come from the germline V gene (reference sequence). The CDR3: CASSFTGKKLFF. Written as DNA, the CDR3 is TGTGCCAGTAGTTTCACAGGGAAAAAACTGTTTTTT.

The rearrangement uses TRBV19 and TRBJ1-1, with D possibly TRBD1 on 5 matching bases. Germline V CDR1 and CDR2: LNHDA, SQIVND (reference sequence). V was pared by 5 bases and J by 3 bases, with 13 bases between. The CDR3 covers 14 residues. CDR3 in amino acids: CASSRGAVYTEAFF. For the CDR3, the DNA is TGTGCCAGTAGTCGCGGGGCGGTATACACTGAAGCTTTCTTT.

Here the CDR3 DNA reads TGTGCCAGCAGCTTGGGGACAGGGAGTCGCGAGCAGTACTTC. Encoded protein: CASSLGTGSREQYF. This chain joins TRBV11-1 and TRBJ2-7; 9 bases align to TRBD1. V was clipped by 3 bases and J by 6 bases; unmatched bases: 6. CDR3 length: 14 amino acids. From germline, CDR1 is SGHAT and CDR2 FQDESV (reference sequence).

The chain links TRBV27 to TRBJ1-1; possible D gene TRBD1, 5 bases. Germline-derived CDR1 and CDR2 are MNHEY and SMNVEV (reference sequence). This CDR3 comprises 15 residues. The germline V and J ends were trimmed by 7 bases and 4 bases, with 19 bases remaining between them. The CDR3 is CASKSFRRDPTEAFF. In DNA form, the CDR3 reads TGTGCCAGCAAGTCATTCCGCAGGGATCCCACTGAAGCTTTCTTT.

The gene calls are TRBV5-1 and TRBJ1-1; tentative D call: TRBD1 (5 bases). There are 15 residues in the CDR3. The germline CDR1 and CDR2 sequences are SGHRS and YFSETQ. The V end was cut by 0 bases, the J end by 8 bases, with 17 bases between. This chain's CDR3 is CASSLEGASITEAFF. The CDR3 DNA reads as TGCGCCAGCAGCTTGGAAGGGGCCAGTATCACGGAAGCTTTCTTT.